The clone carrying this T cell receptor (beta chain) has only one observation. Germline-derived CDR1 and CDR2 are KGHSH and LQKENI. V was shortened by 5 bases and J by 5 bases, with 15 bases between the two germline ends. CDR3 size: 14 residues. This record belongs to a study of glioma-infiltrating T cells after dendritic cell vaccination. Data came from immunoSEQ multiplex PCR; TCRdb stores just in-frame clones and leaves some out. The data show roughly 70,000 clones, over 70% seen once. The chain has TRBV18 and TRBJ1-1; a weak D match, TRBD1 (5 bases). This material consisted of blood, taken before dendritic cell vaccination. The sequence derives from a human donor with glioblastoma. CDR3: CASSFREGWTEAFF. In DNA form, the CDR3 reads TGTGCCAGCTCATTCCGGGAGGGGTGGACTGAAGCTTTCTTT.